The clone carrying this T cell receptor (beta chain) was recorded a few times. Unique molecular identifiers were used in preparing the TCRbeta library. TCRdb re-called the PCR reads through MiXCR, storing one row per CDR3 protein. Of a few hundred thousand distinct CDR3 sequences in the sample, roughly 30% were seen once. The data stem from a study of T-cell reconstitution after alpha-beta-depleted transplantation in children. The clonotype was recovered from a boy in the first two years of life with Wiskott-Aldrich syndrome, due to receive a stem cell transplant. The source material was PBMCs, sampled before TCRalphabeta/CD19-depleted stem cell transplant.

This CDR3 is CASSLSLAPSTDTQYF. In nucleotides, the CDR3 is TGCGCCAGCAGCCTATCACTAGCTCCAAGCACAGATACGCAGTATTTT. This sequence joins TRBV5-1 and TRBJ2-3, with D tentatively TRBD2 (6 bases). This CDR3 is 16 amino acids long. Between the trimmed V and J ends, which lost 4 bases and 0 bases, there was a span of 15 bases. Germline CDR1 and CDR2: SGHRS and YFSETQ.